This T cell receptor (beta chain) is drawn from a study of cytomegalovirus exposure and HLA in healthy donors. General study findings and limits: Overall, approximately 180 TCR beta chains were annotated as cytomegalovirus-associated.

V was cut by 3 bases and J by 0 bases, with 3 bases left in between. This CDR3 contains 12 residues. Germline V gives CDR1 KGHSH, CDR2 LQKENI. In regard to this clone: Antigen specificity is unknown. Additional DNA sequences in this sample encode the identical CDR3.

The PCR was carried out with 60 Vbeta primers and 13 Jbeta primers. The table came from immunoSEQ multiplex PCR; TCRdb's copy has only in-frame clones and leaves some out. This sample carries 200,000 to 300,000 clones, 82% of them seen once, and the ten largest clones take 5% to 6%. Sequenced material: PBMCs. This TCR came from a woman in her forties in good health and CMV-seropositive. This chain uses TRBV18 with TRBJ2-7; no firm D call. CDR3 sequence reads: CASSPSSYEQYF. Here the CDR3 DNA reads TGTGCCAGCTCACCGAGCTCCTACGAGCAGTACTTC. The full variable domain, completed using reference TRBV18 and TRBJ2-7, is NAGVMQNPRHLVRRRGQEARLRCSPMKGHSHVYWYRQLPEEGLKFMVYLQKENIIDESGMPKERFSAEFPKEGPSILRIQQVVRGDSAAYFCASSPSSYEQYFGPGTRLTVT.